Below are 16 T cell receptor beta chains sequenced from a single sample in a study of early T cells in non-severe SARS-CoV-2 infection. Via MiXCR, TCRdb re-called the 5' RACE reads, giving one row per CDR3 protein. The data show 25,000 to 35,000 distinct CDR3 sequences, around 6.6% seen once. The sequencing input was whole blood. These receptors originate from an adult who was a healthcare worker with PCR-confirmed SARS-CoV-2 infection or an uninfected control (not recorded which).

Ten or more counts support this clonotype. This chain's CDR3 is CASSQDSRRGHGYTF. In nucleotides, the CDR3 is TGCGCCAGCAGCCAAGATAGTCGGAGAGGGCATGGCTACACCTTC. This rearrangement joins TRBV4-1 to TRBJ1-2, with D hard to call. V lost 0 bases, J lost 6 bases, and 14 bases lay in between. The CDR3 loop spans 15 amino acids. The germline gives CDR1 MGHRA, CDR2 YSYEKL.

This clonotype was seen ten or more times. The V gene is TRBV7-6, the J gene TRBJ2-7, with TRBD1 matching over 7 bases. V lost 4 bases, J lost 5 bases, and 8 bases stayed unmatched. CDR1 SGHVS and CDR2 FNYEAQ come from the germline V gene. The CDR3 sequence is 14 residues long. In DNA, the CDR3 is TGTGCCAGCAGCTGGAGACAGGGTTACGACGAGCAGTACTTC. It codes for CASSWRQGYDEQYF.

This clonotype was seen many times. CDR3 in amino acids: CASSFARLGLARSDTQYF. The CDR3 DNA is TGTGCCAGCAGCTTTGCTCGACTGGGGCTAGCGCGTTCAGATACGCAGTATTTT. This chain connects TRBV7-9 to TRBJ2-3; D might be TRBD2 (6 bases). This CDR3 contains 18 residues. Trimming took 3 bases from V and 4 from J, leaving 23 bases between them. From germline, CDR1 is SEHNR and CDR2 FQNEAQ (reference sequence).

This rearrangement joins TRBV5-4 to TRBJ2-1; 7 bases align to TRBD1. Germline V gives CDR1 SGHNT, CDR2 YYREEE (reference sequence). This CDR3 comprises 15 residues. Trimming took 0 bases from V and 5 from J; bases not matched to a gene: 5. The CDR3 protein is CASSLDRGLHNEQFF. DNA for the CDR3: TGTGCCAGCAGCTTGGACAGGGGTCTCCACAATGAGCAGTTCTTC.

The chain carries TRBV7-9 and TRBJ1-1, with D perhaps TRBD1 (5 bases). The CDR3 is made up of 14 amino acids. Trimming removed 5 bases from V and 5 bases from J, with 15 bases in between. CDR1 is SEHNR and CDR2 is FQNEAQ in the germline V gene (reference sequence). This CDR3 reads CASSAQTKGTEAFF. The CDR3 bases are TGTGCCAGCAGCGCACAGACAAAGGGGACTGAAGCTTTCTTT.

This clonotype was recorded many times. The gene calls are TRBV4-2 and TRBJ2-1, with 9 bases that match TRBD2. The CDR3 loop spans 16 amino acids. Germline CDR1 reads LGHNA; CDR2 reads YNFKEQ. J lost 4 bases, V lost 3 bases, and 7 bases had no gene match. This CDR3 reads CASSQPPAGGYNEQFF. CDR3 DNA: TGTGCCAGCAGCCAGCCTCCTGCGGGAGGGTACAATGAGCAGTTCTTC.

This clonotype was observed at least ten times. The chain joins TRBV4-3 to TRBJ2-1; the match to TRBD2 covers 12 bases. The CDR3 is 23 residues long. CDR1 and CDR2 from the germline V gene are LGHNA and YSLEER. V lost 4 bases to trimming and J lost 2 bases; unmatched junction nucleotides: 24. The CDR3 nucleotides are TGCGCCAGCAGCCCCCTAAACCACTATCGATCCCGACTAGCGGGGGTCACCTACAATGAGCAGTTCTTC. Translation gives CASSPLNHYRSRLAGVTYNEQFF.

This clonotype was detected a few times. The genes are TRBV11-2 and TRBJ2-7; 10 positions match TRBD1. With V trimmed by 2 bases and J by 6 bases, 1 base remained unmatched. In germline, CDR1 is SGHAT, CDR2 FQNNGV. This CDR3 region has 13 residues. The CDR3 spells CASSLRQGAEQYF. CDR3 DNA sequence: TGTGCCAGCAGCTTACGACAGGGGGCCGAGCAGTACTTC.

The CDR3 region has the DNA TGTGCCAGCTCACCGAGGACAGGGGGCAAGTTCTTC. Its protein is CASSPRTGGKFF. The rearrangement links TRBV18 to TRBJ2-1; TRBD1 matches 11 bases. CDR1 is KGHSH, CDR2 LQKENI, per germline. After removal of 3 bases from V and 14 bases from J, the junction contained 3 bases not matched to a gene. The CDR3 runs to 12 residues.

This clonotype was observed at least ten times. The chain links TRBV28 to TRBJ2-7; 8 bases are shared with TRBD1. CDR3 length: 15 residues. Germline V gene lookup returns CDR1 MDHEN and CDR2 SYDVKM. Trimming cost V 4 bases and J 6 bases; bases outside gene matches: 11. The CDR3 here is CASSSLGQGASEQYF. In DNA form, the CDR3 reads TGTGCCAGCAGTTCGCTAGGACAGGGTGCTAGCGAGCAGTACTTC.

This clonotype was found many times. Written as DNA, the CDR3 is TGTGCCAGCAGCTTGGCACAGAACACCGGGGAGCTGTTTTTT. It specifies CASSLAQNTGELFF. The J gene is TRBJ2-2, the V gene TRBV5-8; D gene unclear. Trimming removed 0 bases at V and 1 base at J, with 4 bases between. The CDR3 length is 14 residues. Germline CDR1 reads SGHTS; CDR2 reads YDEGEE.

This clonotype turned up a few times. The rearrangement joins TRBV18 to TRBJ1-1; D might be TRBD1 (5 bases). The germline V gene has CDR1 KGHSH and CDR2 LQKENI. The V end was cut by 3 bases, the J end by 4 bases, with 18 bases between. The CDR3 covers 16 residues. The CDR3 DNA follows: TGTGCCAGCTCACCCCGGACGGGGTTCGGGGGCACTGAAGCTTTCTTT. It specifies CASSPRTGFGGTEAFF.

This clonotype was seen repeatedly, ten times or more. This rearrangement joins TRBV5-1 to TRBJ1-6; the match to TRBD1 covers 9 bases. The CDR3 loop spans 14 amino acids. V lost 4 bases to trimming and J lost 9 bases; unmatched junction nucleotides: 5. Germline-derived CDR1 and CDR2 are SGHRS and YFSETQ. The CDR3: CASSLGQGSSPLHF. For the CDR3, the DNA is TGCGCCAGCAGCCTTGGACAGGGGAGTTCACCCCTCCACTTT.

This chain uses TRBV6-2 or TRBV6-3 with TRBJ1-5, with D perhaps matching TRBD1 (6 bases). With 2 bases removed from V and 4 bases from J, the gap between germline ends came to 9 bases. Germline CDR1 is MNHEY and CDR2 is SVGEGT. The CDR3 runs 14 residues. Here the CDR3 DNA reads TGTGCCAGCAGTTACGGACAGAGAAATCAGCCCCAGCATTTT. It encodes CASSYGQRNQPQHF.

This clonotype showed up many times. The rearrangement joins TRBV15 to TRBJ2-7; 9 bases are shared with TRBD1. CDR3 size: 15 residues. V dropped 5 bases and J dropped 2; count of bases not matched to a gene: 7. CDR1 LNHNV and CDR2 YYDKDF come from the germline V gene (reference sequence). CDR3 nucleotide sequence: TGTGCCACCAGCCGCGGGACAGGGCTGACCTACGAGCAGTACTTC. This sequence encodes CATSRGTGLTYEQYF.

Notes on this clonotype: The junction differs from germline at one of its ends, possibly a read error. The chain joins TRBV11-1 to TRBJ1-1; perhaps TRBD1 as D (5 bases). This CDR3 has 14 amino acids. Germline V lookup: CDR1 SGHAT, CDR2 FQDESV (reference sequence). The CDR3 nucleotides read TGTGCCAGCACCTTAGACAGTTGGAACACTGAAGCTTTCTTT. Amino acids: CASTLDSWNTEAFF.